This T cell receptor beta chain was identified during a study of cytomegalovirus exposure and HLA in healthy donors. PCR used 60 Vbeta primers and 13 Jbeta primers. TCRdb's table, derived via immunoSEQ multiplex PCR, lists solely in-frame clones and lacks some. The sample gives some 220,000 clones, approximately 84% of which show up once; around 0.23% is in the top ten. Material for sequencing was PBMCs. The source of this sequence is a girl aged 2-9 years in good health and CMV-seronegative.

As DNA, the CDR3 is TGTGCCAGCAGCTTGTACGGTCGATATCAGCCCCAGCATTTT. Residues: CASSLYGRYQPQHF. The chain joins TRBV5-5 to TRBJ1-5; D not certain. The CDR3 loop spans 14 amino acids. Germline V gene data show CDR1 as SGHKS and CDR2 as YYEKEE (reference sequence). Trimming took off 1 base at V and 5 bases at J, with 10 bases between the two ends. The full variable domain, rest sourced from reference TRBV5-5 and TRBJ1-5, is DAGVTQSPTHLIKTRGQQVTLRCSPISGHKSVSWYQQVLGQGPQFIFQYYEKEERGRGNFPDRFSARQFPNYSSELNVNALLLGDSALYLCASSLYGRYQPQHFGDGTRLSIL.